This is a list of T cell receptor beta chains from one sample in a study of OX40 agonist ivuxolimab in advanced cancers. Sequencing was performed with immunoSEQ multiplex PCR; in TCRdb, only in-frame clones are kept and a portion is missing. This sample has around 40,000 clones, with around 80% found just once. This specimen consisted of CD4+ or CD8+ T cells sorted from blood, obtained in a trial of the OX40 agonist ivuxolimab. These TCRs come from an adult with an advanced solid tumor such as melanoma, head and neck, liver or kidney cancer. Each CDR3 is given with its conserved first and last residue. A D gene is named only where the DNA matches it firmly. The size field is filled for only some rows; it gives once, few, many or a size class.

d_gene	v_gene	abundance	j_gene	CDR3aa	CDR3nt
.	TRBV11-2	.	TRBJ1-1	CASSAGYSTEAFF	TGTGCCAGCAGCGCAGGTTATAGCACTGAAGCTTTCTTT
.	TRBV6-5	.	TRBJ2-5	CASSLVGWETQYF	TGTGCCAGCAGTTTGGTGGGATGGGAGACCCAGTACTTC
TRBD1	TRBV30	.	TRBJ1-2	CAWSVPGQGYGYTF	TGTGCCTGGAGTGTCCCGGGACAGGGTTATGGCTACACCTTC
TRBD1	TRBV29-1	.	TRBJ2-5	CSARDRGPQETQYF	TGCAGCGCCCGGGACAGGGGGCCTCAAGAGACCCAGTACTTC
TRBD2	TRBV5-1	.	TRBJ2-3	CASSPRAGPGTDTQYF	TGCGCCAGCAGCCCACGAGCGGGGCCGGGCACAGATACGCAGTATTTT
.	TRBV5-1	.	TRBJ1-6	CASSLDAGVNSPLHF	TGCGCCAGCAGCTTGGATGCAGGGGTAAATTCACCCCTCCACTTT
.	TRBV7-6	many	TRBJ1-1	CASSQGGRTEAFF	TGTGCCAGCAGCCAAGGGGGGAGGACTGAAGCTTTCTTT
.	TRBV6-6	many	TRBJ1-2	CASSSTQNGYTF	TGTGCCAGCAGTAGTACACAGAATGGCTACACCTTC
.	TRBV19	.	TRBJ2-3	CASTRTKSSTDTQYF	TGTGCCAGTACAAGGACAAAATCTAGCACAGATACGCAGTATTTT
TRBD1	TRBV4-2	.	TRBJ2-3	CASSQLDRETDTQYF	TGTGCCAGCAGCCAACTAGACAGGGAGACAGATACGCAGTATTTT
.	TRBV19	.	TRBJ1-2	CASSRGGSTYGYTF	TGTGCCAGTAGTCGAGGGGGGTCCACCTATGGCTACACCTTC
TRBD2	TRBV28	.	TRBJ2-7	CASSSGTSGGPFYEQYF	TGTGCCAGCAGTTCAGGGACTAGCGGGGGGCCCTTCTACGAGCAGTACTTC
.	TRBV5-8	.	TRBJ2-2	CASSTGRNTGELFF	TGTGCCAGCAGCACAGGACGGAACACCGGGGAGCTGTTTTTT
TRBD1	TRBV29-1	.	TRBJ1-1	CSVVQGAGGEAFF	TGCAGCGTGGTTCAGGGGGCAGGTGGTGAAGCTTTCTTT
TRBD1	TRBV2	.	TRBJ1-4	CASTIQGASNEKLFF	TGTGCCAGCACCATACAGGGGGCCTCCAATGAAAAACTGTTTTTT
.	TRBV28	.	TRBJ2-7	CASRPTGGYEQYF	TGTGCCAGCAGACCCACCGGCGGCTACGAGCAGTACTTC
.	TRBV5-1	few	TRBJ1-6	CASSLDSDTNSPLHF	TGCGCCAGCAGCTTGGACTCAGATACTAATTCACCCCTCCACTTT
TRBD1	TRBV2	.	TRBJ1-6	CASSEDRGGSPLHF	TGTGCCAGCAGTGAAGACAGGGGAGGTTCACCCCTCCACTTT
.	TRBV15	.	TRBJ1-1	CATSRVHGSTEAFF	TGTGCCACCAGCAGAGTCCATGGAAGTACTGAAGCTTTCTTT
.	TRBV7-9	few	TRBJ1-1	CASSWGPDTEAFF	TGTGCCAGCAGCTGGGGACCGGACACTGAAGCTTTCTTT
TRBD1	TRBV19	few	TRBJ1-5	CASSIPGQRTPQHF	TGTGCCAGTAGTATTCCGGGACAGCGAACGCCCCAGCATTTT
.	TRBV19	.	TRBJ1-5	CASSILTNLPEGSQPQHF	TGTGCCAGTAGTATCCTTACCAACCTCCCAGAGGGAAGCCAGCCCCAGCATTTT
.	TRBV27	.	TRBJ1-2	CASTSTNLLGYGYTF	TGTGCCAGCACCTCGACGAACCTACTGGGATATGGCTACACCTTC
.	TRBV2	.	TRBJ2-1	CAIGRDEQFF	TGTGCCATCGGTCGGGATGAGCAGTTCTTC
.	TRBV6-5	.	TRBJ2-3	CASSRTPSTDTQYF	TGTGCCAGCAGCCGAACGCCTAGCACAGATACGCAGTATTTT
.	TRBV7-2	.	TRBJ1-1	CASSLAGTPITEAFF	TGTGCCAGCAGCTTAGCAGGGACACCCATCACTGAAGCTTTCTTT
.	TRBV7-2	.	TRBJ2-1	CASSLAGLREEQFF	TGTGCCAGCAGCTTAGCGGGCCTCCGGGAGGAGCAGTTCTTC
.	TRBV29-1	.	TRBJ2-2	CSVPLGSNTGELFF	TGCAGCGTTCCACTCGGGTCGAACACCGGGGAGCTGTTTTTT
.	TRBV10-3	.	TRBJ1-1	CAIRGGRAEAFF	TGTGCCATCAGGGGTGGACGCGCTGAAGCTTTCTTT
.	TRBV30	.	TRBJ2-1	CAWSDHPGDISYNEQFF	TGTGCCTGGAGCGACCACCCCGGGGACATCTCCTACAATGAGCAGTTCTTC
.	TRBV20-1	.	TRBJ1-1	CKPGGSTEAFF	TGCAAACCCGGGGGCAGCACTGAAGCTTTCTTT
TRBD1	TRBV5-8	once	TRBJ2-7	CASSRRQGRNEQYF	TGTGCCAGCAGCCGGAGACAGGGACGGAACGAGCAGTACTTC
.	TRBV23-1	.	TRBJ2-5	CASSQSDRDLPVETQYF	TGCGCCAGCAGTCAATCAGACCGGGACCTACCAGTAGAGACCCAGTACTTC
TRBD1	TRBV4-1	few	TRBJ1-1	CASSHRTGVHWSFF	TGCGCCAGCAGCCATAGGACAGGGGTCCACTGGAGCTTCTTT
TRBD1	TRBV4-2	.	TRBJ1-6	CASSTGQGATNSPLHF	TGTGCCAGCAGCACCGGACAGGGGGCAACTAATTCACCCCTCCACTTT
TRBD2	TRBV4-2	.	TRBJ2-7	CASSQALAGKQYF	TGTGCCAGCAGCCAAGCCCTAGCGGGGAAGCAGTACTTC
TRBD1	TRBV5-6	.	TRBJ1-4	CASSQTGGAGEKLFF	TGTGCCAGCAGCCAAACAGGGGGCGCGGGGGAAAAACTGTTTTTT
.	TRBV6-5	.	TRBJ1-3	CASSYSMGNRNTIYF	TGTGCCAGCAGTTACTCGATGGGGAATCGAAACACCATATATTTT
.	TRBV19	.	TRBJ2-7	CASSSTTGGEQYF	TGTGCCAGTAGTAGCACGACTGGTGGGGAGCAGTACTTC
.	TRBV7-9	.	TRBJ1-4	CASSLFGFTTNEKLFF	TGTGCCAGCAGCTTATTTGGGTTTACAACTAATGAAAAACTGTTTTTT
.	TRBV28	.	TRBJ2-2	CASLPQGLDTGELFF	TGTGCCAGCCTGCCTCAGGGGCTGGACACCGGGGAGCTGTTTTTT
TRBD1	TRBV27	.	TRBJ2-7	CASSGGTGPYEQYF	TGTGCCAGCTCTGGGGGGACAGGTCCCTACGAGCAGTACTTC
TRBD1	TRBV29-1	.	TRBJ1-2	CSVRTGYGYTF	TGCAGCGTGCGGACAGGCTATGGCTACACCTTC
.	TRBV5-8	few	TRBJ1-4	CASSLMGYEKLFF	TGTGCCAGCAGCTTGATGGGGTATGAAAAACTGTTTTTT
.	TRBV5-1	.	TRBJ2-5	CASSLTEETQYF	TGCGCCAGCAGCTTGACTGAAGAGACCCAGTACTTC
TRBD2	TRBV7-2	.	TRBJ2-3	CASSFRGGDADTQYF	TGTGCCAGCAGCTTCCGCGGGGGGGACGCAGATACGCAGTATTTT
.	TRBV9	few	TRBJ2-5	CASSGSGETQYF	TGTGCCAGCAGCGGAAGCGGGGAGACCCAGTACTTC
.	TRBV6-1	.	TRBJ2-2	CASTLTPNTGELFF	TGTGCCAGCACCCTGACCCCGAACACCGGGGAGCTGTTTTTT
TRBD2	TRBV5-1	.	TRBJ2-5	CASSLVPSGGAYQETQYF	TGCGCCAGCAGCTTGGTTCCTAGCGGGGGGGCGTACCAAGAGACCCAGTACTTC
TRBD1	TRBV28	.	TRBJ1-2	CASSSPSTGWDGYTF	TGTGCCAGCAGTTCCCCCTCGACAGGGTGGGATGGCTACACCTTC
.	TRBV14	.	TRBJ2-3	CASSQGIVPNTQYF	TGTGCCAGCAGCCAAGGAATAGTTCCGAATACGCAGTATTTT